This TCR beta chain was found in a study of blood T cell repertoires in COVID-19. Study as a whole: The study drew acute and convalescent COVID-19 samples from the United States, Italy and Spain. T cells, B-cell-depleted T cells, or PBMCs provided the cDNA or gDNA that served as material.

As originally analysed: Estimation of nucleated cell counts relied on the amplification of reference gene primers. Sequencing was performed with immunoSEQ multiplex PCR; in TCRdb, only in-frame clones are kept and a portion is missing. Clone size and V and J calls were adopted from that table, with D and trimming inferred from the DNA. The top ten hold over 8% of the sample, which has tens of thousands of clones, around nine tenths seen once. This clone was recorded only once. Germline lookup yields CDR1 LNHDA and CDR2 SQIVND (reference sequence). This CDR3 region has 15 residues. V was cut by 6 bases and J by 0 bases, with 13 bases left in between.

The receptor was derived from a human donor in a cohort sampled during active COVID-19. The sequencing input was peripheral blood. The chain employs TRBV19 and TRBJ2-3; a possible D gene is TRBD1 (7 bases). The chain's CDR3 is CASSGQAGSTDTQYF. The CDR3 DNA reads TGTGCCAGTAGCGGACAGGCGGGAAGCACAGATACGCAGTATTTT.